The clone carrying this TCR beta chain was recorded only once. Its antigen is unidentified. The PCR ran on 60 Vbeta and 13 Jbeta primers. This table comes from immunoSEQ multiplex PCR, and its TCRdb copy is limited to in-frame clones, with some not included. The sample holds under 150,000 clones, approximately 80% seen once. This specimen comes from a study of cytomegalovirus exposure and HLA in healthy donors. Study-wide results and caveats: HLA restriction was apparent for most CMV-associated TCR beta chains in a later analysis. The study had only CMV serostatus as immune exposure information. The study listed 150 to 200 cytomegalovirus-associated TCR beta chains.

V dropped 4 bases and J dropped 5 bases, with 8 bases sitting between them. The CDR3 is 13 amino acids. Germline V gene lookup returns CDR1 KGHSH and CDR2 LQKENI. The chain combines TRBV18 with TRBJ1-4; no clear D gene. Sequenced material: PBMCs. The clonotype originates from a man aged 30 to 39 in good health and CMV-seropositive. The CDR3 here is CASSREENEKLFF. For the CDR3, the DNA is TGTGCCAGCTCACGCGAAGAGAATGAAAAACTGTTTTTT. Full variable domain (remainder filled in from reference TRBV18 and TRBJ1-4): NAGVMQNPRHLVRRRGQEARLRCSPMKGHSHVYWYRQLPEEGLKFMVYLQKENIIDESGMPKERFSAEFPKEGPSILRIQQVVRGDSAAYFCASSREENEKLFFGSGTQLSVL.